Reported below is one TCR beta chain. CDR1 MRHNA and CDR2 SNTAGT come from the germline V gene. V lost 0 bases to trimming and J lost 10 bases; unmatched junction nucleotides: 7. CDR3 length: 15 amino acids. This entry belongs to a study of blood T cell repertoires in COVID-19. Study as a whole: COVID-19 samples, acute and convalescent, were from the United States, Italy and Spain.

As handled by the study authors: Counts of nucleated cells, estimated from reference gene primer amplification, were obtained. Here immunoSEQ multiplex PCR was the method, and the copy in TCRdb shows in-frame clones only, minus some. The V and J calls and the clone size are those of that table, but D and trimming were determined from the DNA. The sample shows fewer than 70,000 clones, about 80% of them seen only once. This receptor was obtained from a human donor in a cohort sampled during active COVID-19. The V gene is TRBV6-4, the J gene TRBJ2-1; 9 nucleotides match TRBD2. The specimen was peripheral blood. CDR3 sequence reads: CASSDSAGGQGEQFF. The DNA for the CDR3 is TGTGCCAGCAGTGACTCGGCGGGGGGGCAGGGGGAGCAGTTCTTC.